A selection of T cell receptor beta chains follows, all from one sample in a study of T cell repertoires in cytomegalovirus infection. One entry per CDR3 protein results from TCRdb running MiXCR on the reads. Here the sample spans under 350,000 distinct CDR3 sequences, approximately 10% being singletons. Sequenced material: PBMCs. These receptor sequences come from a human donor in good health (CMV status not recorded). Some clones in this sample may be carry-over from other donors' samples. CDR3s include the opening cysteine and the closing phenylalanine or tryptophan. The order of the fields is J gene, V gene, clone size, CDR3 length, D gene, CDR3 protein, CDR3 DNA. The D gene is left open where the match is weak. Some rows mark clone size as missing; the rest say once, few, many or name a class of expanded clone.

>TRBJ2-3|TRBV20-1|many|14|.
CSARLAGLRDTQYF
TGCAGTGCTAGACTGGCGGGGCTACGGGATACGCAGTATTTT
>TRBJ1-5|TRBV14|.|15|TRBD1
CASSQTDRGYQPQHF
TGTGCCAGCAGCCAGACGGACAGGGGGTATCAGCCCCAGCATTTT
>TRBJ2-1|TRBV6-2/TRBV6-3|few|14|TRBD1
CASCRDRGYNEQFF
TGTGCCAGCTGCCGGGACAGGGGCTACAATGAGCAGTTCTTC
>TRBJ2-1|TRBV20-1|few|15|TRBD2
CSARDPVRGGNEQFF
TGCAGTGCTAGAGATCCGGTGCGGGGGGGGAATGAGCAGTTCTTC
>TRBJ2-7|TRBV4-1|many|14|.
CASSQEPVIDEQYF
TGCGCCAGCAGCCAAGAACCTGTCATTGACGAGCAGTACTTC
>TRBJ2-5|TRBV7-8|many|21|.
CASSSPRGLTGPHGGGETQYF
TGTGCCAGCAGTTCACCTAGGGGCCTAACTGGACCTCACGGCGGCGGGGAGACCCAGTACTTC
>TRBJ1-1|TRBV20-1|many|14|TRBD1
CSANRGRGNTEAFF
TGCAGTGCTAACAGGGGGCGTGGGAACACTGAAGCTTTCTTT
>TRBJ2-1|TRBV15|.|15|.
CATSIILSSYNEQFF
TGTGCCACCAGCATTATATTGAGCTCCTACAATGAGCAGTTCTTC
>TRBJ2-3|TRBV7-9|many|15|TRBD1
CASRSTGVRTDTQYF
TGTGCCAGCAGGTCGACAGGGGTTCGCACAGATACGCAGTATTTT
>TRBJ2-1|TRBV10-3|once|16|TRBD1
CAARGTGAEGYGEQFF
TGTGCCGCTAGAGGGACAGGGGCCGAGGGGTATGGTGAGCAGTTCTTC
>TRBJ2-5|TRBV20-1|many|14|.
CSARPPSVKETQYF
TGCAGTGCCCGCCCCCCTAGCGTCAAAGAGACCCAGTACTTC
>TRBJ1-1|TRBV7-9|.|14|.
CASSTAGGNTEAFF
TGTGCCAGCAGTACCGCGGGGGGAAACACTGAAGCTTTCTTT
>TRBJ2-4|TRBV6-2/TRBV6-3|few|13|TRBD1
CASSSGQLNIQYF
TGTGCCAGCAGTTCGGGACAGTTAAACATTCAGTACTTC
>TRBJ1-6|TRBV20-1|many|16|.
CSARDPRGRNNSPLHF
TGCAGTGCTAGAGACCCCAGGGGTAGAAATAATTCACCCCTCCACTTT
>TRBJ1-2|TRBV29-1|.|13|.
CSAGEGRNYGYTF
TGCAGCGCCGGGGAAGGACGGAACTATGGCTACACCTTC
>TRBJ1-2|TRBV6-2/TRBV6-3|many|19|TRBD1
CASSKQGAGSRSLNYGYTF
TGTGCCAGCAGCAAACAGGGGGCGGGAAGTCGGAGTTTGAACTATGGCTACACCTTC
>TRBJ2-1|TRBV29-1|few|14|.
CSVERQGIPNEQFF
TGCAGCGTTGAGAGGCAGGGGATTCCCAATGAGCAGTTCTTC
>TRBJ1-2|TRBV12-3/TRBV12-4|few|15|.
CASSSSEGGFYGYTF
TGTGCCAGCAGTTCCAGTGAAGGGGGATTCTATGGCTACACCTTC
>TRBJ2-3|TRBV7-8|many|18|TRBD2
CASSLRPLAGEWTDTQYF
TGTGCCAGCAGCTTACGGCCCCTGGCGGGGGAGTGGACAGATACGCAGTATTTT
>TRBJ2-1|TRBV20-1|many|15|TRBD2
CSARTGGDTYNEQFF
TGCAGTGCTAGGACCGGGGGGGATACCTACAATGAGCAGTTCTTC
>TRBJ2-3|TRBV12-3/TRBV12-4|.|12|.
CASSLRYNTQYF
TGTGCCAGCAGTTTGAGGTACAATACGCAGTATTTT
>TRBJ2-3|TRBV7-9|many|13|.
CASSSGSSGTQYF
TGTGCCAGCAGCTCGGGATCAAGTGGTACGCAGTATTTT
>TRBJ1-1|TRBV2|many|14|.
CASSVGRRGTEAFF
TGTGCCAGCAGTGTGGGCAGGCGTGGGACTGAAGCTTTCTTT
>TRBJ1-4|TRBV7-9|.|15|.
CASSTEQSTNEKLFF
TGTGCCAGCAGCACCGAACAGTCAACTAATGAAAAACTGTTTTTT
>TRBJ2-3|TRBV6-2/TRBV6-3|.|18|TRBD2
CASSYSTVLAGITDTQYF
TGTGCCAGCAGTTACTCGACGGTATTAGCGGGGATCACAGATACGCAGTATTTT
>TRBJ2-5|TRBV7-2|many|16|.
CASSSTRVRVMETQYF
TGTGCCAGCAGCTCAACTCGGGTCAGGGTCATGGAGACCCAGTACTTC
>TRBJ1-2|TRBV6-5|.|15|.
CASSYSRQGTYGYTF
TGTGCCAGCAGTTACTCGAGGCAGGGGACCTATGGCTACACCTTC
>TRBJ2-5|TRBV18|many|16|.
CASSPPNRILKETQYF
TGTGCCAGCTCACCACCGAACAGGATATTAAAAGAGACCCAGTACTTC
>TRBJ2-7|TRBV29-1|.|11|.
CSSKRGTEQYF
TGCAGCTCCAAAAGGGGGACCGAGCAGTACTTC
>TRBJ1-5|TRBV2|many|14|.
CASSRGGSNQPQHF
TGTGCCAGCAGCCGAGGGGGTAGCAATCAGCCCCAGCATTTT
>TRBJ1-2|TRBV6-2/TRBV6-3|many|13|.
CASSYTGLYGYTF
TGTGCCAGCAGTTACACAGGGCTTTATGGCTACACCTTC
>TRBJ2-2|TRBV11-3|many|13|.
CASSSDKAGELFF
TGTGCCAGCAGCTCAGACAAAGCCGGGGAGCTGTTTTTT
>TRBJ2-3|TRBV20-1|many|16|.
CSARALQETSTDTQYF
TGCAGTGCTAGAGCCCTACAGGAGACTAGCACAGATACGCAGTATTTT
>TRBJ1-5|TRBV7-8|many|16|TRBD1
CASSPSGQNSNQPQHF
TGTGCCAGCAGCCCCTCGGGACAGAATAGCAATCAGCCCCAGCATTTT
>TRBJ2-1|TRBV29-1|few|17|.
CSVEDPRAFGSYNEQFF
TGCAGCGTTGAAGATCCGAGGGCGTTCGGCTCCTACAATGAGCAGTTCTTC
>TRBJ2-3|TRBV7-3|many|15|TRBD1
CASSSGQGAWDTQYF
TGTGCCAGCAGCTCCGGACAGGGGGCTTGGGATACGCAGTATTTT
>TRBJ1-1|TRBV12-3/TRBV12-4|.|15|.
CASRGYRPRWTEAFF
TGTGCCAGCAGAGGGTATCGCCCCAGGTGGACTGAAGCTTTCTTT
>TRBJ2-1|TRBV20-1|many|15|.
CSARETGFFYNEQFF
TGCAGTGCTAGAGAAACAGGGTTTTTCTACAATGAGCAGTTCTTC
>TRBJ1-1|TRBV5-1|many|15|.
CASSLDASWGTEAFF
TGCGCCAGCAGCTTGGATGCCTCCTGGGGCACTGAAGCTTTCTTT
>TRBJ2-1|TRBV7-2|many|15|.
CASSPQGRPYNEQFF
TGTGCCAGCAGTCCTCAGGGGAGGCCCTACAATGAGCAGTTCTTC
>TRBJ2-3|TRBV6-5|.|15|.
CASSSALLSTDTQYF
TGTGCCAGCAGCTCAGCCTTACTAAGCACAGATACGCAGTATTTT
>TRBJ2-2|TRBV10-3|.|14|TRBD2
CAISSGTRDGELFF
TGTGCCATCAGTTCCGGGACTAGAGACGGGGAGCTGTTTTTT
>TRBJ2-6|TRBV24-1|many|16|.
CATSGDLFSGANVLTF
TGTGCCACCAGTGGGGATCTCTTCTCTGGGGCCAACGTCCTGACTTTC
>TRBJ1-1|TRBV9|many|14|.
CASSEFERDTEAFF
TGTGCCAGCAGTGAATTTGAGCGTGACACTGAAGCTTTCTTT
>TRBJ1-1|TRBV20-1|.|12|.
CSAGSGNTEAFF
TGCAGTGCGGGGTCAGGGAACACTGAAGCTTTCTTT
>TRBJ1-5|TRBV6-2/TRBV6-3|many|15|.
CASSQAPALNQPQHF
TGTGCCAGCAGCCAGGCCCCGGCGCTCAATCAGCCCCAGCATTTT
>TRBJ2-6|TRBV20-1|.|14|.
CSARLWAGANVLTF
TGCAGTGCTAGATTGTGGGCTGGGGCCAACGTCCTGACTTTC
>TRBJ1-5|TRBV5-6|many|16|TRBD1
CASSLVGDRHNQPQHF
TGTGCCAGCAGCTTGGTGGGGGACAGGCACAATCAGCCCCAGCATTTT
>TRBJ2-5|TRBV6-6|many|13|.
CASRLDRKETQYF
TGTGCCAGCAGACTCGACAGAAAAGAGACCCAGTACTTC
>TRBJ2-1|TRBV6-2/TRBV6-3|many|11|.
CASSRDSRKFF
TGTGCCAGCAGCCGGGATTCCCGCAAGTTCTTC
>TRBJ2-6|TRBV25-1|many|13|.
CASSESGANVLTF
TGTGCCAGCAGTGAATCTGGGGCCAACGTCCTGACTTTC
>TRBJ1-1|TRBV20-1|many|17|.
CSARRLQSFIMNTEAFF
TGCAGTGCTAGACGCCTACAGAGTTTTATCATGAACACTGAAGCTTTCTTT
>TRBJ1-3|TRBV23-1|.|17|.
CASSLASGGSSGNTIYF
TGCGCCAGCAGCCTCGCGAGCGGAGGGAGCTCTGGAAACACCATATATTTT
>TRBJ1-1|TRBV13|.|14|.
CASSHGTPNTEAFF
TGTGCCAGCAGCCACGGGACACCGAACACTGAAGCTTTCTTT
>TRBJ1-2|TRBV20-1|few|11|TRBD1
CSPGQGYGYTF
TGCAGTCCTGGACAGGGCTATGGCTACACCTTC